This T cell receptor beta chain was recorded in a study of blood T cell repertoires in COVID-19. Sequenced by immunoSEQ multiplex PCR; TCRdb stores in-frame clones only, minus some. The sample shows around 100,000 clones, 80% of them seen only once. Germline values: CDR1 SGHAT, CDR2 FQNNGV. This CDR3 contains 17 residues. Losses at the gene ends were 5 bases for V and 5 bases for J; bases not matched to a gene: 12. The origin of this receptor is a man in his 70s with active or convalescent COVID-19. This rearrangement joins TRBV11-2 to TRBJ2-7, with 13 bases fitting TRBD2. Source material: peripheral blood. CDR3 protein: CASSRGTSGNLGHEQYF. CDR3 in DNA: TGTGCCAGCAGCCGGGGGACTAGCGGGAATCTGGGACACGAGCAGTACTTC.